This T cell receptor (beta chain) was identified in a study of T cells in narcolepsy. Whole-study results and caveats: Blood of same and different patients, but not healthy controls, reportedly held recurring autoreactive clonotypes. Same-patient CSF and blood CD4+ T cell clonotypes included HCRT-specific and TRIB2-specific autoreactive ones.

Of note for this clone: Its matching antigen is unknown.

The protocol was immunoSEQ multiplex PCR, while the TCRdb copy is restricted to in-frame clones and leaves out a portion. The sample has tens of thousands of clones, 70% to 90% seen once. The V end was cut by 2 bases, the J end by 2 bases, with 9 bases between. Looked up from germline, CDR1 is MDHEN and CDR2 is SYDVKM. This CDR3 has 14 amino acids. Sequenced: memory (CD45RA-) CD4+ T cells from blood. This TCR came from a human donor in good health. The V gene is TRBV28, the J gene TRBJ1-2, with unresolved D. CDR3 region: CASSLGSYNYGYTF. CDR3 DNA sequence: TGTGCCAGCAGTTTAGGCTCATACAACTATGGCTACACCTTC.